The 24 T cell receptor beta chains below were found in one sample sequenced in a study of CD8 T cells in ankylosing spondylitis. TCRdb re-analysed the 5' RACE reads in MiXCR, keeping a single row per CDR3 protein. The sample carries over 400,000 distinct CDR3 sequences, 25% to 30% recorded once. Their antigen targets remain unknown. Whole-study results and caveats: Seemingly distinctive of ankylosing spondylitis blood was a TCR beta motif formed by eight highly homologous variants.

Sequences were obtained from blood, either unsorted or a sorted T cell fraction (not recorded which). The source is a male donor with ankylosing spondylitis.

J is TRBJ2-1 and V is TRBV5-1; maybe TRBD2 (6 bases). Looked up from germline, CDR1 is SGHRS and CDR2 is YFSETQ. CDR3 length equals 14 residues. Trimming left V 5 bases short and J 8 bases short, with 17 bases between. CDR3 sequence reads: CASSSTSQVDEQFF. Here the CDR3 DNA reads TGCGCCAGCAGTTCGACTAGTCAGGTGGATGAGCAGTTCTTC.

This chain joins TRBV7-2 and TRBJ2-1; TRBD2 agrees at 11 bases. The CDR3 runs to 17 residues. Germline values: CDR1 SGHTA, CDR2 FQGNSA. With V trimmed by 7 bases and J by 6 bases, 14 bases remained unmatched. The CDR3 DNA reads as TGTGCCAGCACTTTTGGGGTACTAGCGGGAGAGAGCAATGAGCAGTTCTTC. Translation gives CASTFGVLAGESNEQFF.

The chain has TRBV10-2 and TRBJ2-7; 10 nucleotides align to TRBD2. Germline V gene sequence: CDR1 WSHSY, CDR2 SAAADI. The V gene end was trimmed by 3 bases and the J gene end by 7 bases; junction bases not matched to a gene: 6. The CDR3 runs 14 residues. CDR3 protein: CASSDRTSGWEQYF. The CDR3 coding sequence is TGCGCCAGCAGTGACAGGACTAGCGGCTGGGAGCAGTACTTC.

This clonotype was seen at least ten times. The chain recombines TRBV5-6 with TRBJ2-1, with 7 nucleotides matching TRBD2. Germline CDR1 SGHDT, CDR2 YYEEEE. This CDR3 contains 17 residues. The V gene end was trimmed by 0 bases and the J gene end by 0 bases; junction bases not matched to a gene: 6. The CDR3 protein is CASSLALRESSYNEQFF. The CDR3 region has the DNA TGTGCCAGCAGCTTGGCGCTGCGGGAGAGCTCCTACAATGAGCAGTTCTTC.

This clonotype has only a few counts. The J gene is TRBJ2-7, the V gene TRBV3-1; 7 bases line up with TRBD1. The germline gives CDR1 LGHDT, CDR2 YNNKEL (reference sequence). The CDR3 contains 17 residues. The V segment lost 1 base and the J segment 1 base; nucleotides outside the gene matches: 10. CDR3 DNA sequence: TGTGCCAGCAGCCAAGCGGGTACAGGGGATTTGTCCTACGAGCAGTACTTC. This gives the protein CASSQAGTGDLSYEQYF.

The V gene is TRBV11-2, the J gene TRBJ1-6; no firm D call. Germline V gene lookup returns CDR1 SGHAT and CDR2 FQNNGV. V was cut by 1 base and J by 10 bases, with 11 bases left in between. This CDR3 spans 14 amino acids. CDR3 sequence reads: CASSLAGEESPLHF. DNA of the CDR3: TGTGCCAGCAGCTTAGCCGGGGAGGAGTCACCCCTCCACTTT.

In its sample, this clonotype was seen a few times. This chain joins TRBV7-9 and TRBJ1-5; no clear D. The germline gives CDR1 SEHNR, CDR2 FQNEAQ (reference sequence). V was trimmed by 4 bases and J by 5 bases, leaving 9 bases between them. CDR3 length: 13 amino acids. In nucleotides, the CDR3 is TGTGCCAGCAGCTCGGCCGTATATCAGCCCCAGCATTTT. Protein sequence: CASSSAVYQPQHF.

This clonotype has ten or more counts. This chain links TRBV11-1 with TRBJ2-1, with TRBD1 matching over 7 bases. The CDR3 contains 18 residues. Germline CDR1 SGHAT, CDR2 FQDESV (reference sequence). Trimming at V came to 0 bases and at J to 6 bases, leaving 14 bases not matched to a gene. The CDR3 protein is CASSLALDRVRHVNEQFF. Here the CDR3 DNA reads TGTGCCAGCAGCTTAGCCCTCGACAGGGTGCGTCACGTCAATGAGCAGTTCTTC.

This clonotype was counted only a few times. CDR3 sequence: CASSFSLGQGADNEQFF. CDR3 nucleotides: TGTGCCAGCAGCTTTAGTTTAGGACAGGGGGCTGACAATGAGCAGTTCTTC. J is TRBJ2-1 and V is TRBV7-9, with 11 bases lining up with TRBD1. Germline CDR1 reads SEHNR; CDR2 reads FQNEAQ (reference sequence). This CDR3 spans 17 amino acids. The V segment lost 3 bases and the J segment 5 bases; nucleotides outside the gene matches: 9.

The chain carries TRBV29-1 and TRBJ2-3; the match to TRBD2 covers 7 bases. This CDR3 region has 14 residues. V shed 6 bases and J 0 bases; nucleotides not matched to a gene: 6. CDR1 and CDR2 from the germline V gene are SQVTM and ANQGSEA. The CDR3 region has the DNA TGCAGCGTCAGCGGGATATCTAGCACAGATACGCAGTATTTT. This sequence encodes CSVSGISSTDTQYF.

The V call is TRBV12-3 or TRBV12-4, the J call TRBJ2-7, with TRBD1 matching 11 bases. V dropped 5 bases and J dropped 7; count of bases not matched to a gene: 7. The CDR3 totals 14 residues. CDR3 residues: CASSPGTGGGEQYF. The CDR3 nucleotides read TGTGCCAGCAGTCCCGGGACAGGGGGAGGTGAGCAGTACTTC.

This clonotype has more than one count but fewer than ten. The chain is built from TRBV3-1 and TRBJ2-3; possibly TRBD2 for D (6 bases). CDR1 and CDR2 from the germline V gene are LGHDT and YNNKEL (reference sequence). This CDR3 contains 13 residues. Trimming removed 2 bases at V and 6 bases at J, with 9 bases between. The CDR3 reads CASSQRGWDTQYF. In DNA, the CDR3 is TGTGCCAGCAGCCAACGGGGGTGGGATACGCAGTATTTT.

This clonotype was seen a few times. The gene calls are TRBV7-9 and TRBJ1-1; no firm D call. V was trimmed by 4 bases and J by 7 bases, leaving 19 bases between them. The germline V gene encodes CDR1 SEHNR and CDR2 FQNEAQ (reference sequence). CDR3 length: 15 amino acids. CDR3 nucleotide sequence: TGTGCCAGCAGCTATACCCTGGTAGGGTTTGGTGAAGCTTTCTTT. Protein product: CASSYTLVGFGEAFF.

This sequence joins TRBV24-1 and TRBJ2-1; D gene unclear. Germline loops: CDR1 KGHDR, CDR2 SFDVKD. Between the trimmed V and J ends, which lost 1 base and 0 bases, there was a span of 9 bases. The CDR3 sequence is 16 residues long. CDR3 sequence (DNA): TGTGCCACCAGTGATTTAGAGCTCAACTCCTACAATGAGCAGTTCTTC. Protein: CATSDLELNSYNEQFF.

The V and J genes are TRBV12-3 or TRBV12-4 and TRBJ1-2; 9 bases line up with TRBD1. With 5 bases clipped from V and 3 bases from J, the junction kept 4 bases outside the gene matches. The length of the CDR3 is 14 residues. The CDR3 coding sequence is TGTGCCAGCAGTCGGACAGGGGAATACTATGGCTACACCTTC. It codes for CASSRTGEYYGYTF.

A word on this clonotype: The junction departs from the called germline gene at one end, perhaps through a read error. The J gene is TRBJ2-7, the V gene TRBV30, with 10 bases identical to TRBD2. There are 17 residues in the CDR3. In germline, CDR1 is GTSNPN, CDR2 SVGIG (reference sequence). The CDR3 nucleotides are TGCGCCTGGAGCCGGGGACTAGCGCGAGGGCAAACCTACGAGCAGTACTTC. It is translated as CAWSRGLARGQTYEQYF. Complete variable domain (other parts from reference TRBV30 and TRBJ2-7): SQTIHQWPATLVQPVGSPLSLECTVEGTSNPNLYWYRQAAGRGLQLLFYSVGIGQISSEVPQNLSASRPQDRQFILSSKKLLLSDSGFYLCAWSRGLARGQTYEQYFGPGTRLTVT.

This clonotype was seen a handful of times. The chain employs TRBV5-1 and TRBJ2-3, with D perhaps matching TRBD1 (6 bases). This CDR3 is built from 13 residues. Trimming stripped 3 bases from V and 5 bases from J, with 10 bases between. In germline, CDR1 is SGHRS, CDR2 YFSETQ. The CDR3 protein is CASSSGQKDTQYF. The CDR3 nucleotides read TGCGCCAGCAGCTCCGGACAGAAAGATACGCAGTATTTT. Using reference TRBV5-1 and TRBJ2-3 for the parts outside the CDR3, the full variable domain is KAGVTQTPRYLIKTRGQQVTLSCSPISGHRSVSWYQQTPGQGLQFLFEYFSETQRNKGNFPGRFSGRQFSNSRSEMNVSTLELGDSALYLCASSSGQKDTQYFGPGTRLTVL.

Only a few counts were recorded for this clonotype. The V and J genes are TRBV12-3 or TRBV12-4 and TRBJ2-7, with 9 bases that match TRBD2. This CDR3 spans 15 amino acids. The V segment lost 6 bases and the J segment 0 bases; nucleotides outside the gene matches: 6. CDR3 DNA sequence: TGTGCCAGCAGGGAGACTAGCGGTGACTCCTACGAGCAGTACGTC. Amino acid sequence: CASRETSGDSYEQYV.

This rearrangement joins TRBV12-3 or TRBV12-4 to TRBJ2-3; D tentatively reads TRBD1 or TRBD2 (5 bases each). The CDR3 covers 15 residues. V was trimmed by 6 bases and J by 1 base, leaving 14 bases between them. The CDR3 protein is CASREIGTGTDTQYF. As DNA, the CDR3 is TGTGCCAGCAGAGAGATCGGGACGGGCACAGATACGCAGTATTTT.

The genes are TRBV24-1 and TRBJ2-3, with D maybe TRBD1 (6 bases). The CDR3 sequence is 13 residues long. V lost 5 bases to trimming and J lost 6 bases, with 11 bases between them. CDR1 is KGHDR, CDR2 SFDVKD, per germline. The CDR3 bases are TGTGCCACCAGTGGACAGGCACCGGATACGCAGTATTTT. This encodes CATSGQAPDTQYF.

This sequence joins TRBV14 and TRBJ2-3, with D possibly TRBD1 on 5 matching bases. Trimming stripped 1 base from V and 2 bases from J, with 10 bases between. CDR3 length: 15 residues. CDR1 and CDR2 (germline): SGHDN, FVKESK. The CDR3 sequence is CASSQGGPNTDTQYF. The CDR3 DNA sequence: TGTGCCAGCAGCCAAGGGGGCCCTAACACAGATACGCAGTATTTT. Filled out from reference TRBV14 and TRBJ2-3, the complete variable domain reads EAGVTQFPSHSVIEKGQTVTLRCDPISGHDNLYWYRRVMGKEIKFLLHFVKESKQDESGMPNNRFLAERTGGTYSTLKVQPAELEDSGVYFCASSQGGPNTDTQYFGPGTRLTVL.

The chain joins TRBV18 to TRBJ1-6, with D possibly TRBD1 on 5 matching bases. V was pared by 3 bases and J by 5 bases, with 14 bases between. The CDR3 is 16 residues long. Germline-derived CDR1 and CDR2 are KGHSH and LQKENI. CDR3 sequence reads: CASSPYNRGNNSPLHF. The CDR3 nucleotides read TGTGCCAGCTCACCCTATAACCGGGGGAATAATTCACCCCTCCACTTT. Combining the CDR3 with reference TRBV18 and TRBJ1-6 gives the whole variable domain NAGVMQNPRHLVRRRGQEARLRCSPMKGHSHVYWYRQLPEEGLKFMVYLQKENIIDESGMPKERFSAEFPKEGPSILRIQQVVRGDSAAYFCASSPYNRGNNSPLHFGNGTRLTVT.

This clonotype was seen a few times. The chain has TRBV20-1 and TRBJ2-2, with TRBD1 identical over 10 bases. CDR1 and CDR2 from the germline V gene are DFQATT and SNEGSKA (reference sequence). The CDR3 totals 14 residues. V dropped 2 bases and J dropped 5; count of bases not matched to a gene: 2. CDR3 coding DNA: TGCAGTGCTAGACGGACAGGGGGGACCGGGGAGCTGTTTTTT. Its protein is CSARRTGGTGELFF.

The rearrangement uses TRBV27 and TRBJ2-1; no definite D call. This CDR3 spans 15 amino acids. Germline V gene data show CDR1 as MNHEY and CDR2 as SMNVEV (reference sequence). Trimming removed 2 bases at V and 4 bases at J, with 12 bases between. This CDR3 is CASSLEAPRYNEQFF. In DNA form, the CDR3 reads TGTGCCAGCAGTTTAGAAGCACCGCGGTACAATGAGCAGTTCTTC.